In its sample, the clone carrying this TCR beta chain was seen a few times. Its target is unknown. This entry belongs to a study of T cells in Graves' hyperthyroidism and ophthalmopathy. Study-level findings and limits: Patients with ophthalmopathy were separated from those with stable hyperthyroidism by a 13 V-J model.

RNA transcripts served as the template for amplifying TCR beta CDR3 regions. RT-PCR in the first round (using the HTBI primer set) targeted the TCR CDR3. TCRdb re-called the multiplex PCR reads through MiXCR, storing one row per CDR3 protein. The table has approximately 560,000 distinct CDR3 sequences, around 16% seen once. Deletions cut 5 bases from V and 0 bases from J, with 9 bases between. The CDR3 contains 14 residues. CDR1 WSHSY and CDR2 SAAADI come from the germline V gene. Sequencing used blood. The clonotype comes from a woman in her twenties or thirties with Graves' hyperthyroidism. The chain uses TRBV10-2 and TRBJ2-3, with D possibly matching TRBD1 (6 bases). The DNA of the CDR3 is TGCGCCAGCAGTCACAGGGACAGCACAGATACGCAGTATTTT. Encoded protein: CASSHRDSTDTQYF.